A selection of T cell receptor beta chains follows, all from one sample in a study of blood T cell repertoires in COVID-19. Using immunoSEQ multiplex PCR, the repertoire was profiled, and TCRdb retains in-frame clones only, with some absent. The table records 110,000 to 150,000 clones, 65% to 90% of them present only once. Sample: peripheral blood. The receptors stem from a man in his 60s with active or convalescent COVID-19. The CDR3 runs from the conserved cysteine through the conserved F or W. A D gene is named only where the DNA matches it firmly. Expanded clones are given a class, and other clones once, few, many or no size at all.

V gene,clone size,J gene,D gene,CDR3 protein,CDR3 DNA
TRBV7-9,few,TRBJ1-4,TRBD1,CASSLGTGNEKLFF,TGTGCCAGCAGCCTCGGGACAGGGAATGAAAAACTGTTTTTT
TRBV11-3,-,TRBJ1-5,TRBD1,CASSPGQASAQPQHF,TGTGCCAGCAGCCCAGGACAGGCGAGTGCTCAGCCCCAGCATTTT
TRBV15,-,TRBJ2-1,-,CATSRESGEQFF,TGTGCCACCAGCAGAGAATCAGGTGAGCAGTTCTTC
TRBV5-4,-,TRBJ1-1,-,CASSLDSRQGEAFF,TGTGCCAGCAGCTTGGATAGCCGGCAGGGCGAAGCTTTCTTT
TRBV6-5,-,TRBJ2-1,-,CASSFDRSFYNEQFF,TGTGCCAGCAGTTTCGACAGGAGCTTTTACAATGAGCAGTTCTTC
TRBV4-3,-,TRBJ2-1,-,CASSQDQAPYYNEQFF,TGCGCCAGCAGCCAAGATCAGGCACCATACTACAATGAGCAGTTCTTC
TRBV2,-,TRBJ2-4,TRBD1,CASSEAGTGADIQYF,TGTGCCAGCAGTGAAGCTGGGACAGGGGCGGACATTCAGTACTTC
TRBV24-1,-,TRBJ2-5,-,CATSETGTNSRGQETQYF,TGTGCCACCAGCGAAACCGGGACAAACTCGAGGGGACAAGAGACCCAGTACTTC
TRBV19,few,TRBJ1-1,TRBD1,CATIPGDSLNTEAFF,TGTGCCACCATACCCGGGGACAGCCTGAACACTGAAGCTTTCTTT
TRBV18,-,TRBJ1-2,TRBD1,CASSSGTVMGYTF,TGTGCCAGCTCCTCCGGGACAGTAATGGGCTACACCTTC
TRBV5-6,once,TRBJ1-2,-,CASSLAGRGGYGYTF,TGTGCCAGCAGCTTGGCCGGTAGGGGCGGCTATGGCTACACCTTC
TRBV27,-,TRBJ2-3,TRBD1,CASSGDRGGSTDTQYF,TGTGCCAGCAGTGGGGACAGGGGAGGGAGCACAGATACGCAGTATTTT
TRBV7-9,-,TRBJ2-1,-,CASSGYGGYEQFF,TGTGCCAGCAGCGGGTACGGCGGCTATGAGCAGTTCTTC
TRBV12-5,-,TRBJ1-1,TRBD1,CASGWDRKAFF,TGTGCTAGTGGCTGGGACAGGAAAGCTTTCTTT
TRBV7-2,-,TRBJ2-1,TRBD2,CASSSSGTSGSYNEQFF,TGTGCCAGCAGCTCCTCTGGGACTAGCGGGTCGTACAATGAGCAGTTCTTC
TRBV3-1/TRBV3-2,many,TRBJ1-5,TRBD1,CASSQGWDRGGGGNQPQHF,TGTGCCAGCAGCCAAGGCTGGGACAGGGGCGGGGGGGGCAATCAGCCCCAGCATTTT
TRBV11-3,-,TRBJ1-1,-,CASSHSTGEAFF,TGTGCCAGCAGCCATAGTACGGGAGAAGCTTTCTTT
TRBV7-2,-,TRBJ2-3,-,CASSLSVQFTDTQYF,TGTGCCAGCAGCTTATCTGTACAGTTCACAGATACGCAGTATTTT
TRBV6-5,-,TRBJ2-3,-,CASRSGSGGRTQYF,TGTGCCAGCAGGTCCGGGTCCGGGGGTCGGACGCAGTATTTT
TRBV7-2,-,TRBJ1-1,TRBD1,CASSLGTGIAFF,TGTGCCAGCAGCTTAGGGACAGGGATAGCTTTCTTT
TRBV15,-,TRBJ1-1,TRBD1,CATSRGTGGEAFF,TGTGCCACCAGCAGAGGGACAGGAGGTGAAGCTTTCTTT
TRBV27,-,TRBJ1-4,TRBD1,CASRTGRNEKLFF,TGTGCCAGCAGGACAGGGCGCAATGAAAAACTGTTTTTT
TRBV28,-,TRBJ2-7,-,CASTIDSISYEQYF,TGTGCCAGCACCATAGACAGTATTTCTTACGAGCAGTACTTC
TRBV11-3,-,TRBJ1-1,-,CASSLLRANTEAFF,TGTGCCAGCAGCTTATTAAGAGCGAACACTGAAGCTTTCTTT
TRBV5-6,-,TRBJ2-5,-,CASSLDRGLPGTQYF,TGTGCCAGCAGCTTGGACCGAGGCCTCCCTGGGACCCAGTACTTC
TRBV18,-,TRBJ1-6,-,CASSPQGGSPLHF,TGTGCCAGCTCACCGCAGGGTGGGTCACCCCTCCACTTT
TRBV10-2,-,TRBJ1-1,-,CASRGQMNTEAFF,TGCGCCAGCAGAGGACAAATGAACACTGAAGCTTTCTTT
TRBV27,-,TRBJ2-4,-,CASSFIATLAKNIQYF,TGTGCCAGCAGTTTCATAGCGACCCTAGCCAAAAACATTCAGTACTTC